Listed below are T cell receptor beta chains from one sample, sequenced in a study of shared clonotypes between healthy human individuals. Assay used: immunoSEQ multiplex PCR; TCRdb lists only in-frame clones, some missing. The sample has about 1.1 million clones; roughly 80% are singletons. The material sequenced was memory CD4+ T cells from PBMCs. The receptors shown here come from a man aged 18 to 35 in good health. Some clones in this sample may be carry-over from other donors' samples. The CDR3 runs from the conserved cysteine through the conserved F or W. Each record gives: CDR3 DNA, CDR3 protein, V gene, clone size, J gene, D gene, CDR3 length. A D gene is named only where the DNA matches it firmly. Part of the rows lack a size; the others show once, few, many or a class for expanded clones.

DNA: TGTGCCATCAGCGGAGGGCCAGATACGCAGTATTTT
CDR3: CAISGGPDTQYF
V: TRBV10-3
size: -
J: TRBJ2-3
D: -
length: 12

DNA: TGCAGCGTTTGGGCTCCGGCGGCGGGAACTAACTATGGCTACACCTTC
CDR3: CSVWAPAAGTNYGYTF
V: TRBV29-1
size: once
J: TRBJ1-2
D: -
length: 16

DNA: TGTGCCAGCAGCCCCGGGTCTATGGGGACCCAGTACTTC
CDR3: CASSPGSMGTQYF
V: TRBV6-5
size: -
J: TRBJ2-5
D: -
length: 13

DNA: TGTGCCAGCAGTGACCCGATCGGACAGGGGTGGACCTACGAGCAGTACTTC
CDR3: CASSDPIGQGWTYEQYF
V: TRBV6-4
size: once
J: TRBJ2-7
D: TRBD1
length: 17

DNA: TGTGCCAGTAGTAGCGGGGCCGTCCACTACGAGCAGTACTTC
CDR3: CASSSGAVHYEQYF
V: TRBV19
size: -
J: TRBJ2-7
D: -
length: 14

DNA: TGCGCCAGCGGACAGGGTCTAAACACCGGGGAGCTGTTTTTT
CDR3: CASGQGLNTGELFF
V: TRBV5-1
size: -
J: TRBJ2-2
D: TRBD1
length: 14

DNA: TGTGCCAGCAGCTTTGGCGTAAGAACAGGGGGCGGAGAGACCCAGTACTTC
CDR3: CASSFGVRTGGGETQYF
V: TRBV11-2
size: -
J: TRBJ2-5
D: TRBD1
length: 17

DNA: TGTGCCAGCAATATCTATTCAGGGGGCGCCGGGTACGAGCAGTACTTC
CDR3: CASNIYSGGAGYEQYF
V: TRBV28
size: -
J: TRBJ2-7
D: TRBD1
length: 16

DNA: TGCGCCAGCAGCTTGTCCGTGGATCAGCCCCAGCATTTT
CDR3: CASSLSVDQPQHF
V: TRBV5-1
size: once
J: TRBJ1-5
D: -
length: 13

DNA: TGTGCCAGCAGCTTAACTGGTTCCGGCACCGGGGAGCTGTTTTTT
CDR3: CASSLTGSGTGELFF
V: TRBV7-3
size: -
J: TRBJ2-2
D: -
length: 15

DNA: TGTGCCTGGAGGGTGGGCCGGGATACGCAGTATTTT
CDR3: CAWRVGRDTQYF
V: TRBV30
size: few
J: TRBJ2-3
D: -
length: 12

DNA: TGTGCCAGCAGTCTTGGTCTGGTAAAGAGCACCGGGGAGCTGTTTTTT
CDR3: CASSLGLVKSTGELFF
V: TRBV6-6
size: -
J: TRBJ2-2
D: -
length: 16

DNA: TGTGCCAGCGGGGGACAGGGGCGCTCACCCCTCCACTTT
CDR3: CASGGQGRSPLHF
V: TRBV11-2
size: -
J: TRBJ1-6
D: TRBD1
length: 13

DNA: TGTGCCAGCAGTGAAAGATCGAGGGACCAGCATTTT
CDR3: CASSERSRDQHF
V: TRBV28
size: -
J: TRBJ1-5
D: -
length: 12

DNA: TGTGCCATCAGTGAGTCCCTCGGAAGGACGGCGAAGGACGCCGGGGAGCTGTTTTTT
CDR3: CAISESLGRTAKDAGELFF
V: TRBV10-3
size: -
J: TRBJ2-2
D: -
length: 19

DNA: TGTGCCAGCAGCTTAAGACAGGGGGCCTCCGGGGAGCTGTTTTTT
CDR3: CASSLRQGASGELFF
V: TRBV7-3
size: -
J: TRBJ2-2
D: TRBD1
length: 15

DNA: TGTGCCAGCTCGCCAAACCTGGACAGGGTCGGAAACACCATATATTTT
CDR3: CASSPNLDRVGNTIYF
V: TRBV18
size: -
J: TRBJ1-3
D: TRBD1
length: 16

DNA: TGTGCCAGCAGCGTCGCGAGTTACGAGCAGTACTTC
CDR3: CASSVASYEQYF
V: TRBV28
size: -
J: TRBJ2-7
D: -
length: 12

DNA: TGCGCCAGCAGCGACAGACAGGGTTACGAGCAGTACTTC
CDR3: CASSDRQGYEQYF
V: TRBV5-1
size: -
J: TRBJ2-7
D: TRBD1
length: 13

DNA: TGTGCCAGTAGTGTACAAACCACCCAAAATCAGCCCCAGCATTTT
CDR3: CASSVQTTQNQPQHF
V: TRBV19
size: -
J: TRBJ1-5
D: -
length: 15

DNA: TGTGCCAGCAGTTATATCGGGACGGGCCGTCAAGAGCAGTACTTC
CDR3: CASSYIGTGRQEQYF
V: TRBV6-5
size: once
J: TRBJ2-7
D: -
length: 15

DNA: TGTGCCAGCAGTTACGGGGGGAGCTCTGGAAACACCATATATTTT
CDR3: CASSYGGSSGNTIYF
V: TRBV6-5
size: -
J: TRBJ1-3
D: -
length: 15

DNA: TGTGCCAGCAGTAGGGGACTAGCGGGAGTCGGGTACAATGAGCAGTTCTTC
CDR3: CASSRGLAGVGYNEQFF
V: TRBV2
size: -
J: TRBJ2-1
D: TRBD2
length: 17

DNA: TGTGCCAGCTCCAAGGGCTGGTACCAAGAGACCCAGTACTTC
CDR3: CASSKGWYQETQYF
V: TRBV7-2
size: many
J: TRBJ2-5
D: -
length: 14

DNA: TGTGCCAGCAGTCCACTCGACGGGAGGACAGATACGCAGTATTTT
CDR3: CASSPLDGRTDTQYF
V: TRBV27
size: -
J: TRBJ2-3
D: TRBD2
length: 15

DNA: TGTGCCAGCAGCTTGGCCGGTAGCGGGAGGCCGTCAGAGACCCAGTACTTC
CDR3: CASSLAGSGRPSETQYF
V: TRBV5-6
size: -
J: TRBJ2-5
D: TRBD2
length: 17

DNA: TGTGCCAGCAGCGCACAGGGTGGCTCCTACGAGCAGTACTTC
CDR3: CASSAQGGSYEQYF
V: TRBV2
size: -
J: TRBJ2-7
D: -
length: 14

DNA: TGCGCCAGCAGCCTGGGGGTCGGGGACTGGGAAAAACTGTTTTTT
CDR3: CASSLGVGDWEKLFF
V: TRBV4-3
size: -
J: TRBJ1-4
D: -
length: 15

DNA: TGCGCCAGCAGCCAAGGGACAGGGTGGACCTACGAGCAGTACTTC
CDR3: CASSQGTGWTYEQYF
V: TRBV4-1
size: -
J: TRBJ2-7
D: TRBD1
length: 15

DNA: TGTGCCAGCAGCTTAGGTTCCGGCAGGGGGGATACGCAGTATTTT
CDR3: CASSLGSGRGDTQYF
V: TRBV11-3
size: -
J: TRBJ2-3
D: TRBD1
length: 15

DNA: TGTGCCATCAGTGAGTCGAAGGCAGGGAATGAAAAACTGTTTTTT
CDR3: CAISESKAGNEKLFF
V: TRBV10-3
size: -
J: TRBJ1-4
D: -
length: 15

DNA: TGTGCCTGGAGTTTTGGCAAACACCATATATTT
CDR3: CAWSFGKHHIF
V: TRBV30
size: -
J: TRBJ1-3
D: -
length: 11

DNA: TGTGCCAGCAGTTGGAGACAGGGCTACGAGCAGTACTTC
CDR3: CASSWRQGYEQYF
V: TRBV27
size: -
J: TRBJ2-7
D: TRBD1
length: 13

DNA: TGTGCCAGCTCACCACTGGTCGCAACTAGGGGAAACACCATATATTTT
CDR3: CASSPLVATRGNTIYF
V: TRBV18
size: -
J: TRBJ1-3
D: -
length: 16

DNA: TGTGCCAGCAGTGCCCTGACGTGGGTCGAGCAGTACTTC
CDR3: CASSALTWVEQYF
V: TRBV6-6
size: -
J: TRBJ2-7
D: -
length: 13

DNA: TGTGCCAGCCAAGCGGGAGGGATGAACACCGGGGAGCTGTTTTTT
CDR3: CASQAGGMNTGELFF
V: TRBV11-1
size: -
J: TRBJ2-2
D: TRBD2
length: 15

DNA: TGCGCCACCAAACGCGGGACAGGGGTCACTGAAGCTTTCTTT
CDR3: CATKRGTGVTEAFF
V: TRBV5-1
size: -
J: TRBJ1-1
D: TRBD1
length: 14

DNA: TGTGCCAGCAGGGACCAGGGGGATTCCTACAATGAGCAGTTCTTC
CDR3: CASRDQGDSYNEQFF
V: TRBV27
size: -
J: TRBJ2-1
D: TRBD1
length: 15

DNA: TGCGCCAGCAGCTTGGAAGGGGCCCCGGGAGCCGGGGAGCTGTTTTTT
CDR3: CASSLEGAPGAGELFF
V: TRBV5-1
size: -
J: TRBJ2-2
D: -
length: 16

DNA: TGTGCCAGCAGTGAAGGGGGTGCAGGTACTAAATCCCAGCATTTT
CDR3: CASSEGGAGTKSQHF
V: TRBV6-1
size: -
J: TRBJ1-5
D: -
length: 15

DNA: TGTGCCAGCTCCCCCACCCGGGACGAGCAGTACTTC
CDR3: CASSPTRDEQYF
V: TRBV18
size: -
J: TRBJ2-7
D: -
length: 12

DNA: TGTGCCAGCAGCCAAAGGGCTGGGGGAATTGTGACCGGGGAGCTGTTTTTT
CDR3: CASSQRAGGIVTGELFF
V: TRBV7-3
size: -
J: TRBJ2-2
D: -
length: 17

DNA: TGTGCCAGCAGCACCACTAGCGGGAGGCTACCTGGGCAGTACTTC
CDR3: CASSTTSGRLPGQYF
V: TRBV7-8
size: -
J: TRBJ2-7
D: TRBD2
length: 15

DNA: TGTGCCAGCAGCTTGGATCGGACTAGCGGGAGTCGTTTTGGTGAGACCCAGTACTTC
CDR3: CASSLDRTSGSRFGETQYF
V: TRBV5-6
size: once
J: TRBJ2-5
D: TRBD2
length: 19

DNA: TGTGCCTGGTTGACTAGCGGGAGCTCAGATACGCAGTATTTT
CDR3: CAWLTSGSSDTQYF
V: TRBV30
size: -
J: TRBJ2-3
D: TRBD2
length: 14

DNA: TGTGCCACTACATTATGGAGTTCCCCCTCCTACAATGAGCAGTTCTTC
CDR3: CATTLWSSPSYNEQFF
V: TRBV2
size: -
J: TRBJ2-1
D: -
length: 16

DNA: TGTGCCAGCAGTTCATATCAGGGGGCCTACGAGCAGTACTTC
CDR3: CASSSYQGAYEQYF
V: TRBV27
size: -
J: TRBJ2-7
D: TRBD1
length: 14

DNA: TGTGCCAGCAGCTTGAGGGCCAGAGAGACCCAGTACTTC
CDR3: CASSLRARETQYF
V: TRBV5-4
size: -
J: TRBJ2-5
D: -
length: 13

DNA: TGTCCGAGTGGGACAGGGGGCTACGAGCAGTACTTC
CDR3: CPSGTGGYEQYF
V: TRBV21-1
size: -
J: TRBJ2-7
D: -
length: 12

DNA: TGTGCCAGCAGCTTAAGGTTAGCGGGAGCGGGTGAGCAGTTCTTC
CDR3: CASSLRLAGAGEQFF
V: TRBV7-9
size: many
J: TRBJ2-1
D: TRBD2
length: 15

DNA: TGTGCCAGCAGTTACTCACGCAGACTGAACACTGAAGCTTTCTTT
CDR3: CASSYSRRLNTEAFF
V: TRBV6-5
size: -
J: TRBJ1-1
D: -
length: 15